The 30 T cell receptor beta chains reported below all come from one sample, sequenced in a study of OX40 agonist ivuxolimab in advanced cancers. Assay used: immunoSEQ multiplex PCR; TCRdb lists only in-frame clones, some missing. The data hold approximately 52,000 clones, with roughly 84% observed a single time. The sequencing used CD4+ or CD8+ T cells sorted from blood, collected in a trial of the OX40 agonist ivuxolimab. The receptors come from an adult with an advanced solid tumor such as melanoma, head and neck, liver or kidney cancer.

This sequence joins TRBV6-5 and TRBJ1-4, with TRBD1 as a possible D gene (5 bases). The CDR3 has 14 residues. Germline loops: CDR1 MNHEY, CDR2 SVGAGI. Trimming removed 7 bases from V and 7 bases from J, with 16 bases in between. Written as DNA, the CDR3 is TGTGCCAGCACCTCGGTGGGGGGGGGTGAAAAACTGTTTTTT. It is translated as CASTSVGGGEKLFF.

The chain combines TRBV5-1 with TRBJ1-2; TRBD1 matches 11 bases. Germline CDR1 SGHRS, CDR2 YFSETQ. V dropped 4 bases and J dropped 8; count of bases not matched to a gene: 10. The CDR3 covers 15 residues. The CDR3: CASSRSDRGPYGYTF. In DNA, the CDR3 is TGCGCCAGCAGCCGATCGGACAGGGGGCCTTACGGCTACACCTTC.

The chain combines TRBV6-1 with TRBJ2-7, with D possibly matching TRBD1 (5 bases). This CDR3 has 15 residues. V lost 8 bases to trimming and J lost 3 bases, with 20 bases between them. The germline V gene has CDR1 MNHNS and CDR2 SASEGT. CDR3 amino acids: CASSLSSGANYEQYF. The CDR3 DNA follows: TGTGCCAGCTCCTTATCCAGTGGGGCGAACTACGAGCAGTACTTC.

The chain employs TRBV6-1 and TRBJ2-3; D perhaps matches TRBD2 (6 bases). The V end was cut by 1 base, the J end by 7 bases, with 12 bases between. Per germline, CDR1 MNHNS and CDR2 SASEGT. CDR3 size: 14 residues. The CDR3 region is CASSEGYGGNTQYF. Here the CDR3 DNA reads TGTGCCAGCAGTGAAGGCTACGGGGGAAATACGCAGTATTTT.

V is TRBV18 and J is TRBJ2-7, with D perhaps matching TRBD1 (6 bases). Germline loops: CDR1 KGHSH, CDR2 LQKENI. Trimming took off 6 bases at V and 5 bases at J, with 14 bases between the two ends. This CDR3 has 13 residues. The CDR3 nucleotides read TGTGCCAGCTCTCCCGGACAGTTAGACGAGCAGTACTTC. This codes for CASSPGQLDEQYF.

This sequence joins TRBV15 and TRBJ2-7; the D gene is possibly TRBD2 (5 bases). V gave up 7 bases and J gave up 3 bases, with 16 bases separating them. The germline V gene encodes CDR1 LNHNV and CDR2 YYDKDF (reference sequence). The CDR3 runs 14 residues. CDR3 DNA: TGTGCCACCAAGAGTGGGGAGAGTAGCTACGAGCAGTACTTC. Amino acid sequence: CATKSGESSYEQYF.

Here the CDR3 DNA reads TGTGCCTGGAGTCGGGACAGGGTAGAGGACGAGCAGTACTTC. This encodes CAWSRDRVEDEQYF. J is TRBJ2-7 and V is TRBV30; 9 nucleotides match TRBD1. With V trimmed by 2 bases and J by 5 bases, 7 bases remained unmatched. Germline V gives CDR1 GTSNPN, CDR2 SVGIG (reference sequence). CDR3 length: 14 residues.

The chain carries TRBV4-1 and TRBJ2-1; 9 bases are shared with TRBD1. From germline, CDR1 is MGHRA and CDR2 YSYEKL. Trimming removed 4 bases from V and 4 bases from J; junction bases left unmatched: 8. This CDR3 has 16 amino acids. The CDR3 sequence: CASSRQTGGDYNEQFF. The CDR3 nucleotides read TGCGCCAGCAGCCGCCAGACAGGGGGTGATTACAATGAGCAGTTCTTC.

The rearrangement links TRBV7-9 to TRBJ1-2; possible D gene TRBD1, 6 bases. The CDR3 totals 16 residues. Trimming cost V 2 bases and J 6 bases, with 19 bases left between them. Germline V gives CDR1 SEHNR, CDR2 FQNEAQ (reference sequence). CDR3 region: CASSLRPGGGSDGYTF. DNA of the CDR3: TGTGCCAGCAGCTTACGACCGGGGGGCGGATCGGATGGCTACACCTTC.

The V and J genes are TRBV9 and TRBJ2-5; no clear D gene. The V gene lost 4 bases and the J gene lost 7 bases, with 17 bases spanning the gap. CDR3 length: 14 residues. The V gene's germline CDR1 is SGDLS and CDR2 YYNGEE. The chain's CDR3 is CASSSTTGYGTQYF. The CDR3 DNA follows: TGTGCCAGCAGCTCCACCACTGGCTATGGGACCCAGTACTTC.

The chain employs TRBV7-9 and TRBJ2-1, with 7 nucleotides matching TRBD2. V shed 5 bases and J 1 base; nucleotides not matched to a gene: 5. Germline CDR1 SEHNR, CDR2 FQNEAQ (reference sequence). The CDR3 length is 15 residues. The CDR3 here is CASSPSGMSYNEQFF. The CDR3 region has the DNA TGTGCCAGCAGCCCCAGCGGGATGTCCTACAATGAGCAGTTCTTC.

This rearrangement joins TRBV6-5 to TRBJ1-1, with D uncertain. Germline V gene data show CDR1 as MNHEY and CDR2 as SVGAGI. The CDR3 has 16 amino acids. The ends were cut back, 2 bases at V and 0 bases at J, with 13 bases in the middle. The CDR3 nucleotides are TGTGCCAGCAGTTACAGAACAGCAAAGATGAACACTGAAGCTTTCTTT. It specifies CASSYRTAKMNTEAFF.

The J gene is TRBJ2-5, the V gene TRBV2; D perhaps matches TRBD2 (5 bases). The CDR3 consists of 13 residues. The V and J ends lost 4 bases and 5 bases respectively, with 11 bases between them. CDR1 and CDR2 (germline): SNHLY, FYNNEI. CDR3 sequence (DNA): TGTGCCAGCAGTGGGACCCGGAGGGAGACCCAGTACTTC. Its translation: CASSGTRRETQYF.

The CDR3 loop is CASSLEAGPHEQFF. The CDR3 DNA sequence: TGCGCCAGCAGCTTGGAGGCGGGGCCCCATGAGCAGTTCTTC. The V call is TRBV5-1, the J call TRBJ2-1, with D possibly matching TRBD2 (6 bases). The CDR3 is 14 amino acids. V dropped 0 bases and J dropped 8 bases, with 12 bases sitting between them. Germline values: CDR1 SGHRS, CDR2 YFSETQ.

This chain links TRBV6-6 with TRBJ2-5; 7 bases are shared with TRBD1. The CDR3 extends over 16 amino acids. The V segment lost 11 bases and the J segment 5 bases; nucleotides outside the gene matches: 20. The V gene's germline CDR1 is MNHNY and CDR2 SVGAGI (reference sequence). The CDR3 coding sequence is TGTGCCGTCTGGGACAGATACACCCCCGTACGGGAGACCCAGTACTTC. As protein: CAVWDRYTPVRETQYF.

J is TRBJ2-3 and V is TRBV14; no reliable D call. Between the trimmed V and J ends, which lost 4 bases and 3 bases, there was a span of 8 bases. This CDR3 has 13 amino acids. Looked up from germline, CDR1 is SGHDN and CDR2 is FVKESK. CDR3 sequence: CASSPLSTDTQYF. CDR3 coding DNA: TGTGCCAGCAGCCCGCTATCAACAGATACGCAGTATTTT.

This chain links TRBV7-9 with TRBJ2-3; TRBD2 matches at 9 bases. CDR1 is SEHNR, CDR2 FQNEAQ, per germline (reference sequence). CDR3 length: 15 residues. V lost 4 bases, J lost 2 bases, and 4 bases stayed unmatched. The CDR3 is CASSSWTSVTDTQYF. The DNA of the CDR3 is TGTGCCAGCAGCTCATGGACTAGCGTCACAGATACGCAGTATTTT.

The V call is TRBV6-5, the J call TRBJ1-1, with TRBD1 matching over 8 bases. Per germline, CDR1 MNHEY and CDR2 SVGAGI. This CDR3 spans 13 amino acids. Trimming at V came to 5 bases and at J to 6 bases, leaving 5 bases not matched to a gene. As DNA, the CDR3 is TGTGCCAGCAGTCTGCAGGGGGCCCCTGAAGCTTTCTTT. Amino acids: CASSLQGAPEAFF.

Remarks on this clone: Other DNA sequences of this sample code for an identical CDR3. V and J are TRBV20-1 and TRBJ2-1; D gene ambiguous. V was trimmed by 5 bases and J by 7 bases, leaving 6 bases between them. CDR3 size: 10 residues. Germline CDR1 is DFQATT and CDR2 is SNEGSKA (reference sequence). The CDR3 reads CSAGINEQFF. CDR3 DNA sequence: TGCAGTGCTGGGATAAATGAGCAGTTCTTC.

The chain carries TRBV7-9 and TRBJ2-1; 7 bases agree with TRBD2. CDR1 is SEHNR, CDR2 FQNEAQ, per germline (reference sequence). Trimming took 5 bases from V and 6 from J; bases not matched to a gene: 7. The CDR3 contains 14 residues. CDR3 nucleotide sequence: TGTGCCAGCAGCCCTCGGGGCGGGAGCAATGAGCAGTTCTTC. Protein product: CASSPRGGSNEQFF.

This clone was picked up a small number of times. The chain recombines TRBV10-3 with TRBJ2-1; 10 bases agree with TRBD2. This CDR3 comprises 15 residues. Germline loops: CDR1 ENHRY, CDR2 SYGVKD. J was trimmed by 9 bases and V by 5 bases; bases with no gene match: 10. CDR3 coding DNA: TGTGCCATCAGTCAAGGGGCTAGCGGGAGTAGTGAGCAGTTCTTC. As protein: CAISQGASGSSEQFF.

The chain is built from TRBV4-2 and TRBJ1-4; 8 nucleotides line up with TRBD1. This CDR3 is 16 amino acids long. Germline V lookup: CDR1 LGHNA, CDR2 YNFKEQ. Losses at the gene ends were 3 bases for V and 8 bases for J; bases not matched to a gene: 11. The CDR3 DNA follows: TGTGCCAGCAGCCAGACTATCGGACAGGGAGCCGAAAAACTGTTTTTT. Translated: CASSQTIGQGAEKLFF.

The rearrangement uses TRBV15 and TRBJ2-6; D tentatively fits TRBD1 or TRBD2 (6 bases each). The CDR3 length is 17 residues. V was cut by 3 bases and J by 2 bases, with 14 bases left in between. In germline, CDR1 is LNHNV, CDR2 YYDKDF (reference sequence). The CDR3 spells CATSSPQGRTGANVLTF. The CDR3 region has the DNA TGTGCCACCAGCAGCCCCCAGGGGAGGACTGGGGCCAACGTCCTGACTTTC. Together with reference TRBV15 and TRBJ2-6, the CDR3 gives the full variable domain: DAMVIQNPRYQVTQFGKPVTLSCSQTLNHNVMYWYQQKSSQAPKLLFHYYDKDFNNEADTPDNFQSRRPNTSFCFLDIRSPGLGDTAMYLCATSSPQGRTGANVLTFGAGSRLTVL.

This chain connects TRBV5-1 to TRBJ2-2; 7 nucleotides line up with TRBD1. The CDR3 contains 16 residues. Germline V gene sequence: CDR1 SGHRS, CDR2 YFSETQ. V gave up 0 bases and J gave up 0 bases; unmatched junction bases: 2. CDR3 nucleotide sequence: TGCGCCAGCAGCTTGGGAGGGGGCGCGAACACCGGGGAGCTGTTTTTT. Protein sequence: CASSLGGGANTGELFF. Full variable domain (rest looked up from reference TRBV5-1 and TRBJ2-2): KAGVTQTPRYLIKTRGQQVTLSCSPISGHRSVSWYQQTPGQGLQFLFEYFSETQRNKGNFPGRFSGRQFSNSRSEMNVSTLELGDSALYLCASSLGGGANTGELFFGEGSRLTVL.

This rearrangement joins TRBV19 to TRBJ2-7; D might be TRBD2 (6 bases). The CDR3 runs 14 residues. From germline, CDR1 is LNHDA and CDR2 SQIVND (reference sequence). Trimming took off 4 bases at V and 1 base at J, with 11 bases between the two ends. In DNA, the CDR3 is TGTGCCAGTAGTACGATAGGGACTTCCTACGAGCAGTACTTC. The encoded protein is CASSTIGTSYEQYF.

The V and J genes are TRBV30 and TRBJ1-2, with TRBD1 matching 8 bases. J was trimmed by 8 bases and V by 2 bases; bases with no gene match: 10. The CDR3 has 14 residues. Germline V lookup: CDR1 GTSNPN, CDR2 SVGIG (reference sequence). CDR3 loop: CAWSPLQGAGGYTF. In DNA form, the CDR3 reads TGTGCCTGGAGTCCACTCCAGGGGGCAGGGGGCTACACCTTC.

V and J are TRBV28 and TRBJ2-2, with a tentative D call TRBD1 (5 bases). Germline V gene sequence: CDR1 MDHEN, CDR2 SYDVKM. The V gene lost 0 bases and the J gene lost 4 bases, with 9 bases spanning the gap. This CDR3 has 15 amino acids. In nucleotides, the CDR3 is TGTGCCAGCAGTTTATGGGCCAGGGCCACCGGGGAGCTGTTTTTT. This codes for CASSLWARATGELFF.

The rearrangement uses TRBV19 and TRBJ1-5; D possibly corresponds to TRBD1 (5 bases). CDR1 LNHDA and CDR2 SQIVND come from the germline V gene (reference sequence). The V gene lost 3 bases and the J gene lost 0 bases, with 12 bases spanning the gap. CDR3 size: 16 residues. The CDR3 DNA sequence: TGTGCCAGTAGTATCGTCACAGGTTATAGCAATCAGCCCCAGCATTTT. It codes for CASSIVTGYSNQPQHF.

The genes are TRBV11-2 and TRBJ1-1, with TRBD1 identical over 7 bases. Germline assignment: CDR1 SGHAT and CDR2 FQNNGV. V lost 4 bases, J lost 0 bases, and 5 bases stayed unmatched. This CDR3 is 15 amino acids long. The CDR3 DNA reads TGTGCCAGCAGCTCCCAGGGGGGGGTGAACACTGAAGCTTTCTTT. It specifies CASSSQGGVNTEAFF.

The rearrangement uses TRBV13 and TRBJ2-5; 8 bases fit TRBD1. This CDR3 has 16 amino acids. The germline V gene has CDR1 PRHDT and CDR2 FYEKMQ (reference sequence). Germline trimming cut 4 bases from V and 1 base from J; bases unmatched to any gene: 8. CDR3 nucleotides: TGTGCCAGCAGCTCCCTGACAGGGGCGGCCCAAGAGACCCAGTACTTC. This codes for CASSSLTGAAQETQYF.